These 27 T cell receptor beta chains were sequenced from one sample in a study of T cell clonotyping in hematopoietic cell transplantation. The table came from immunoSEQ multiplex PCR; TCRdb's copy has only in-frame clones and leaves some out. This sample yields around 9,700 clones, of which around 86% are seen a single time; around 40% belongs to the top ten. Here the sequenced sample was PBMCs, taken 180 days after allogeneic stem cell transplant. The receptors stem from a male patient between 60 and 69 years old who had an allogeneic stem cell transplant from an unrelated donor, so the T cells may come from the graft donor. Some clones in this sample may be carry-over from other donors' samples.

V and J are TRBV5-6 and TRBJ2-2, with D possibly matching TRBD1 (5 bases). Deletions cut 5 bases from V and 1 base from J, with 12 bases between. The germline V gene encodes CDR1 SGHDT and CDR2 YYEEEE. The length of the CDR3 is 15 residues. The chain's CDR3 is CASRYTGRNTGELFF. Written as DNA, the CDR3 is TGTGCCAGCAGGTATACAGGAAGGAACACCGGGGAGCTGTTTTTT. Supplemented by reference TRBV5-6 and TRBJ2-2, the full variable domain reads DAGVTQSPTHLIKTRGQQVTLRCSPKSGHDTVSWYQQALGQGPQFIFQYYEEEERQRGNFPDRFSGHQFPNYSSELNVNALLLGDSALYLCASRYTGRNTGELFFGEGSRLTVL.

This clone was detected once. The V call is TRBV10-3, the J call TRBJ1-6; D gene unclear. There are 13 residues in the CDR3. The germline V gene encodes CDR1 ENHRY and CDR2 SYGVKD. Between the trimmed V and J ends, which lost 3 bases and 9 bases, there was a span of 9 bases. In nucleotides, the CDR3 is TGTGCCATCAGTGACGGTCCAGCTTCACCCCTCCACTTT. Translating gives CAISDGPASPLHF.

V gene TRBV18 combines with J gene TRBJ1-5; D not certain. V was trimmed by 2 bases and J by 2 bases, leaving 4 bases between them. This CDR3 is built from 13 residues. Germline CDR1 reads KGHSH; CDR2 reads LQKENI. The CDR3 is CASSPEGNQPQHF. CDR3 DNA: TGTGCCAGCTCACCAGAGGGCAATCAGCCCCAGCATTTT. Full variable domain (outside the CDR3, taken from reference TRBV18 and TRBJ1-5): NAGVMQNPRHLVRRRGQEARLRCSPMKGHSHVYWYRQLPEEGLKFMVYLQKENIIDESGMPKERFSAEFPKEGPSILRIQQVVRGDSAAYFCASSPEGNQPQHFGDGTRLSIL.

The chain combines TRBV10-3 with TRBJ1-6, with no clear D. Germline V gene sequence: CDR1 ENHRY, CDR2 SYGVKD. The length of the CDR3 is 15 residues. Deletions cut 0 bases from V and 9 bases from J, with 12 bases between. The CDR3 bases are TGTGCCATCAGTGAGTCGAACGCTCGGGGTTCACCCCTCCACTTT. This sequence encodes CAISESNARGSPLHF.

This chain links TRBV5-4 with TRBJ2-7; perhaps TRBD2 as D (5 bases). Per the germline V gene, CDR1 is SGHNT and CDR2 is YYREEE (reference sequence). V gave up 0 bases and J gave up 5 bases, with 12 bases separating them. There are 14 residues in the CDR3. CDR3 amino acids: CASSLVAGKDEQYF. The CDR3 DNA is TGTGCCAGCAGCTTGGTTGCGGGTAAGGACGAGCAGTACTTC.

The chain links TRBV5-1 to TRBJ1-1; the match to TRBD1 covers 8 bases. V was clipped by 4 bases and J by 1 base; unmatched bases: 0. This CDR3 has 13 residues. Germline V gene data show CDR1 as SGHRS and CDR2 as YFSETQ. The CDR3 DNA sequence: TGCGCCAGCAGCGGACAGGGGAACACTGAAGCTTTCTTT. Amino acids: CASSGQGNTEAFF.

CDR3 DNA: TGTGCCAGCAGCGTAGGGAATTGGGGGAACACTGAAGCTTTCTTT. Translated: CASSVGNWGNTEAFF. This rearrangement joins TRBV9 to TRBJ1-1, with no clear D. V was shortened by 0 bases and J by 1 base, with 10 bases between the two germline ends. This CDR3 spans 15 amino acids. Germline values: CDR1 SGDLS, CDR2 YYNGEE.

CDR3 residues: CASSVGGSGTEAFF. CDR3 coding DNA: TGTGCCAGCAGTGTCGGCGGCAGTGGGACTGAAGCTTTCTTT. The chain links TRBV9 to TRBJ1-1; D gene unclear. Germline V gene sequence: CDR1 SGDLS, CDR2 YYNGEE. This CDR3 is built from 14 residues. Trimming cost V 5 bases and J 5 bases, with 16 bases left between them.

CDR3: CASSFPNKFTGELFF. The CDR3 region has the DNA TGTGCCAGCAGCTTTCCTAACAAATTCACCGGGGAGCTGTTTTTT. This chain links TRBV11-3 with TRBJ2-2, with D hard to call. V lost 3 bases, J lost 4 bases, and 12 bases lay in between. The CDR3 has 15 residues. Germline CDR1 and CDR2: SGHNT and YENEEA.

The genes are TRBV6-1 and TRBJ2-7; 8 bases fit TRBD2. The CDR3 length is 15 residues. Germline CDR1 is MNHNS and CDR2 is SASEGT. V lost 1 base and J lost 5; bases outside the gene matches: 7. The CDR3 loop is CASSEVSGGPNEQYF. The CDR3 bases are TGTGCCAGCAGTGAAGTGTCGGGAGGGCCGAACGAGCAGTACTTC.

The table lists this clone with a count of one. The chain links TRBV18 to TRBJ1-1; D is unresolved. Germline CDR1 is KGHSH and CDR2 is LQKENI. V was pared by 5 bases and J by 5 bases, with 9 bases between. The CDR3 covers 12 residues. The CDR3 sequence: CASSMAKTEAFF. The CDR3, as DNA: TGTGCCAGCTCAATGGCGAAGACTGAAGCTTTCTTT. Full variable domain (rest looked up from reference TRBV18 and TRBJ1-1): NAGVMQNPRHLVRRRGQEARLRCSPMKGHSHVYWYRQLPEEGLKFMVYLQKENIIDESGMPKERFSAEFPKEGPSILRIQQVVRGDSAAYFCASSMAKTEAFFGQGTRLTVV.

This clone was counted a single time. V is TRBV7-2 and J is TRBJ2-7, with 9 positions matching TRBD1. V dropped 7 bases and J dropped 5; count of bases not matched to a gene: 9. Germline-derived CDR1 and CDR2 are SGHTA and FQGNSA. CDR3 length equals 14 residues. The chain's CDR3 is CASTVGQGPHEQYF. Here the CDR3 DNA reads TGTGCCAGCACCGTAGGACAGGGGCCCCACGAGCAGTACTTC. Complete variable domain (other parts from reference TRBV7-2 and TRBJ2-7): GAGVSQSPSNKVTEKGKDVELRCDPISGHTALYWYRQSLGQGLEFLIYFQGNSAPDKSGLPSDRFSAERTGGSVSTLTIQRTQQEDSAVYLCASTVGQGPHEQYFGPGTRLTVT.

The rearrangement links TRBV9 to TRBJ2-3, with 9 bases fitting TRBD2. The CDR3 sequence is 14 residues long. Trimming took 5 bases from V and 4 from J; bases not matched to a gene: 5. The germline V gene encodes CDR1 SGDLS and CDR2 YYNGEE. CDR3 nucleotides: TGTGCCAGCAGTGGGACTAGCTGGGCAGATACGCAGTATTTT. Residues: CASSGTSWADTQYF.

The genes are TRBV7-2 and TRBJ2-5; 7 bases match TRBD1. CDR1 SGHTA and CDR2 FQGNSA come from the germline V gene. J was trimmed by 4 bases and V by 4 bases; bases with no gene match: 9. The CDR3 has 15 residues. In DNA form, the CDR3 reads TGTGCCAGCAGCTACGCCGGGACAGACGGAGAGACCCAGTACTTC. As protein: CASSYAGTDGETQYF. Looking up the rest from reference TRBV7-2 and TRBJ2-5 gives the full variable domain: GAGVSQSPSNKVTEKGKDVELRCDPISGHTALYWYRQSLGQGLEFLIYFQGNSAPDKSGLPSDRFSAERTGGSVSTLTIQRTQQEDSAVYLCASSYAGTDGETQYFGPGTRLLVL.

The CDR3 DNA reads as TGTGCCAGCAGTTTAGGGGCGGGAAGAATCTACGAGCAGTACTTC. Protein: CASSLGAGRIYEQYF. The chain combines TRBV27 with TRBJ2-7; D may be TRBD2 (6 bases). The CDR3 totals 15 residues. V was cut by 2 bases and J by 3 bases, with 14 bases left in between. The germline V gene has CDR1 MNHEY and CDR2 SMNVEV (reference sequence).

The rearrangement uses TRBV4-1 and TRBJ2-5; 10 nucleotides align to TRBD1. V was pared by 4 bases and J by 5 bases, with 7 bases of the junction left unmatched. The CDR3 is 15 amino acids. Germline V gene data show CDR1 as MGHRA and CDR2 as YSYEKL. The CDR3 coding sequence is TGCGCCAGCAGCCGCCGGGACAGGGGCGGGGAGACCCAGTACTTC. As protein: CASSRRDRGGETQYF.

The chain employs TRBV18 and TRBJ2-1, with D possibly TRBD1 on 6 matching bases. CDR3 length: 15 amino acids. V dropped 1 base and J dropped 6 bases, with 13 bases sitting between them. CDR1 and CDR2 from the germline V gene are KGHSH and LQKENI. CDR3 in amino acids: CASSPLTGMGNEQFF. CDR3 bases: TGTGCCAGCTCACCACTCACAGGGATGGGCAATGAGCAGTTCTTC.

This chain joins TRBV11-2 and TRBJ1-6, with TRBD1 identical over 9 bases. The ends lost 3 bases at V and 9 bases at J; junction bases unmatched: 0. CDR3 length: 13 residues. Germline V gene data show CDR1 as SGHAT and CDR2 as FQNNGV. The CDR3 nucleotides are TGTGCCAGCAGCTTGGACAGGGGTTCACCCCTCCACTTT. It is translated as CASSLDRGSPLHF.

V and J are TRBV4-1 and TRBJ1-2; unclear D gene. This CDR3 contains 15 residues. The V and J ends lost 0 bases and 8 bases respectively, with 16 bases between them. Germline loops: CDR1 MGHRA, CDR2 YSYEKL. The CDR3 is CASSQDHDPSRGYTF. CDR3 DNA: TGCGCCAGCAGCCAAGATCACGACCCCAGCCGGGGCTACACCTTC.

V is TRBV19 and J is TRBJ1-1, with D perhaps TRBD1 (5 bases). Germline assignment: CDR1 LNHDA and CDR2 SQIVND (reference sequence). This CDR3 has 12 amino acids. With 6 bases removed from V and 4 bases from J, the gap between germline ends came to 9 bases. The CDR3 spells CASRTGGTEAFF. CDR3 bases: TGTGCCAGTAGGACGGGGGGCACTGAAGCTTTCTTT.

DNA for the CDR3: TGTGCCAGCAGTTTGACTAGCGGGGGGACCTACGAGCAGTACTTC. It translates to CASSLTSGGTYEQYF. The chain links TRBV7-2 to TRBJ2-7; 13 nucleotides agree with TRBD2. The CDR3 totals 15 residues. Germline-derived CDR1 and CDR2 are SGHTA and FQGNSA. Trimming took 6 bases from V and 2 from J; bases not matched to a gene: 4. Full variable domain (rest looked up from reference TRBV7-2 and TRBJ2-7): GAGVSQSPSNKVTEKGKDVELRCDPISGHTALYWYRQSLGQGLEFLIYFQGNSAPDKSGLPSDRFSAERTGGSVSTLTIQRTQQEDSAVYLCASSLTSGGTYEQYFGPGTRLTVT.

The rearrangement links TRBV20-1 to TRBJ2-5, with 7 bases fitting TRBD2. Germline V gives CDR1 DFQATT, CDR2 SNEGSKA (reference sequence). The CDR3 spans 10 residues. CDR3 nucleotide sequence: TGCACCGCGGGGGAAGAGACCCAGTACTTC. Translated, it gives CTAGEETQYF.

In this sample, this clone turned up a few times. The J gene is TRBJ1-5, the V gene TRBV4-1, with D possibly TRBD1 on 5 matching bases. V was shortened by 2 bases and J by 5 bases, with 10 bases between the two germline ends. Germline values: CDR1 MGHRA, CDR2 YSYEKL. This CDR3 contains 14 residues. In DNA, the CDR3 is TGCGCCAGCAGCCAAATGGGGGGGGATCAGCCCCAGCATTTT. Translating it yields CASSQMGGDQPQHF.

J is TRBJ1-2 and V is TRBV7-9; 7 bases align to TRBD1. CDR1 is SEHNR and CDR2 is FQNEAQ in the germline V gene (reference sequence). V was clipped by 2 bases and J by 1 base; unmatched bases: 4. The CDR3 is made up of 15 amino acids. In DNA form, the CDR3 reads TGTGCCAGCAGCTTATCGGGACAGATTAACTATGGCTACACCTTC. Translation gives CASSLSGQINYGYTF.

The rearrangement uses TRBV10-3 and TRBJ1-2; TRBD1 matches at 8 bases. The CDR3 runs to 15 residues. The J segment lost 7 bases and the V segment lost 6 bases, leaving 13 bases of the junction unmatched. Germline CDR1 ENHRY, CDR2 SYGVKD. CDR3: CAIRDGQGTHLGYTF. The CDR3 coding sequence is TGTGCCATCAGGGATGGACAGGGCACACACCTTGGCTACACCTTC.

The gene calls are TRBV7-6 and TRBJ2-3; 13 nucleotides agree with TRBD2. This CDR3 has 16 residues. Germline V CDR1 and CDR2: SGHVS, FNYEAQ. Germline trimming cut 5 bases from V and 4 bases from J; bases unmatched to any gene: 6. This chain's CDR3 is CASSLRTSGGPDTQYF. The CDR3 DNA reads TGTGCCAGCAGCCTTCGGACTAGCGGGGGCCCAGATACGCAGTATTTT.

Here the CDR3 DNA reads TGTGCCAGCGGACAGGGGGCGGTGAACACTGAAGCTTTCTTT. Protein: CASGQGAVNTEAFF. The rearrangement uses TRBV19 and TRBJ1-1; 11 bases align to TRBD1. Germline CDR1 reads LNHDA; CDR2 reads SQIVND (reference sequence). This CDR3 spans 14 amino acids. The J segment lost 0 bases and the V segment lost 9 bases, leaving 3 bases of the junction unmatched.